A few counts support the clone carrying this T cell receptor beta chain. The source of the sample is a study of T-cell reconstitution after alpha-beta-depleted transplantation in children. The authors prepared the TCRbeta library with unique molecular identifiers. TCRdb reprocessed the PCR reads with MiXCR, giving one entry per CDR3 protein. The table records 300,000 to 400,000 distinct CDR3 sequences, 10% to 15% of them present only once. The sample consisted of PBMCs, taken from the stem cell graft. The source is a human donor who donated a stem cell graft to a child with Fanconi anemia.

CDR3 region: CASSNSGVSYNEQFF. DNA for the CDR3: TGCGCCAGCAGTAACTCGGGGGTCTCCTACAATGAGCAGTTCTTC. V gene TRBV5-1 combines with J gene TRBJ2-1, with D tentatively TRBD2 (6 bases). V lost 5 bases, J lost 0 bases, and 12 bases lay in between. This CDR3 contains 15 residues. Germline assignment: CDR1 SGHRS and CDR2 YFSETQ.